These 10 T cell receptor beta chains were sequenced from one sample in a study of multiple sclerosis patients with progressive multifocal leukoencephalopathy. Assay: immunoSEQ multiplex PCR; the TCRdb copy retains only in-frame clones and omits some. The sample has some 30,000 clones, 70% to 90% seen once. Noted time point: before natalizumab initiation. Source material: PBMCs. Every receptor here comes from a human donor with multiple sclerosis.

The chain combines TRBV7-3 with TRBJ2-1; 9 bases match TRBD2. The CDR3 runs 15 residues. V gave up 0 bases and J gave up 10 bases; unmatched junction bases: 7. Germline-derived CDR1 and CDR2 are SGHTA and FQGTGA. The CDR3 DNA follows: TGTGCCAGCAGCTTAACGATGAGCGGGGGGCGAGAGCAGTTCTTC. Translated: CASSLTMSGGREQFF.

The CDR3 spells CATSARDTVGHIYF. The CDR3 DNA reads as TGTGCCACCAGCGCCCGGGACACGGTAGGGCACATATATTTT. The chain employs TRBV15 and TRBJ1-3; D may be TRBD1 (6 bases). Trimming removed 5 bases at V and 12 bases at J, with 20 bases between. The CDR3 is 14 residues long. The germline V gene encodes CDR1 LNHNV and CDR2 YYDKDF (reference sequence).

V is TRBV6-5 and J is TRBJ2-6; D possibly uses TRBD1 or TRBD2 (5 bases each). Germline CDR1 and CDR2: MNHEY and SVGAGI. CDR3 length: 14 residues. The V and J ends lost 5 bases and 2 bases respectively, with 7 bases between them. CDR3 DNA sequence: TGTGCCAGCAGTAGAGGGGCTGGGGCCAACGTCCTGACTTTC. It yields the protein CASSRGAGANVLTF.

CDR3 residues: CASSVGGGQTGLSAEAFF. The CDR3 DNA reads TGTGCCAGCAGCGTAGGGGGCGGACAGACAGGGCTCTCGGCTGAAGCTTTCTTT. The rearrangement uses TRBV9 and TRBJ1-1; TRBD1 aligns across 7 bases. CDR1 is SGDLS and CDR2 is YYNGEE in the germline V gene. This CDR3 is 18 amino acids long. Losses at the gene ends were 0 bases for V and 6 bases for J; bases not matched to a gene: 17.

The chain carries TRBV19 and TRBJ2-4; D is undetermined. Trimming pared 7 bases from V and 2 bases from J, leaving 12 bases between. CDR1 and CDR2 from the germline V gene are LNHDA and SQIVND (reference sequence). This CDR3 is 14 amino acids long. The CDR3 spells CASTGSATKNIQYF. The CDR3 coding sequence is TGTGCCAGTACCGGCTCGGCCACCAAAAACATTCAGTACTTC.

V is TRBV5-6 and J is TRBJ2-7, with D unclear. Trimming cost V 0 bases and J 0 bases, with 7 bases left between them. The germline V gene has CDR1 SGHDT and CDR2 YYEEEE. The CDR3 runs 14 residues. CDR3 coding DNA: TGTGCCAGCAGCTTGGTCGGCTACTCCTACGAGCAGTACTTC. Amino acids: CASSLVGYSYEQYF.

The gene calls are TRBV4-1 and TRBJ1-5; no firm D call. CDR3 size: 15 residues. V was cut by 0 bases and J by 3 bases, with 9 bases left in between. The germline V gene encodes CDR1 MGHRA and CDR2 YSYEKL. The CDR3 nucleotides are TGCGCCAGCAGCCAAGATGGACGGGTCAATCAGCCCCAGCATTTT. Encoded protein: CASSQDGRVNQPQHF.

This chain joins TRBV9 and TRBJ2-1, with 10 positions matching TRBD1. The CDR3 has 16 amino acids. Germline CDR1 is SGDLS and CDR2 is YYNGEE. V shed 4 bases, J shed 5 bases, and the junction held 9 bases outside the gene matches. The CDR3 loop is CASSPIDRGLNNEQFF. In DNA, the CDR3 is TGTGCCAGCAGCCCGATCGACAGGGGGCTAAACAATGAGCAGTTCTTC.

This rearrangement joins TRBV6-4 to TRBJ2-3; 8 bases match TRBD2. The germline gives CDR1 MRHNA, CDR2 SNTAGT. CDR3 size: 15 residues. The junction had 0 bases not matched to a gene; V was cut back by 0 bases and J by 1 base. In DNA form, the CDR3 reads TGTGCCAGCAGTGACTCTAGCGGGGGCACAGATACGCAGTATTTT. It specifies CASSDSSGGTDTQYF.

This rearrangement joins TRBV6-5 to TRBJ2-7, with D maybe TRBD1 (5 bases). Germline V gives CDR1 MNHEY, CDR2 SVGAGI. The CDR3 consists of 14 residues. Trimming pared 3 bases from V and 0 bases from J, leaving 9 bases between. The CDR3 nucleotides are TGTGCCAGCAGTTATGCGACAGACTCCTACGAGCAGTACTTC. It encodes CASSYATDSYEQYF.